Each of the 5 T cell receptor beta chains below was sequenced from the same sample in a study of cytomegalovirus exposure and HLA in healthy donors. In the PCR, 60 Vbeta and 13 Jbeta primers were used. Sequencing used immunoSEQ multiplex PCR; TCRdb keeps in-frame clones, though not all of them. The table has around 140,000 clones, around four fifths seen once; the top ten hold 1.4%. Input material: PBMCs. These receptors all stem from a man aged 30-40 years in good health and CMV-seropositive.

The V call is TRBV5-1, the J call TRBJ2-3; 8 bases map to TRBD1. This CDR3 is 16 amino acids long. Germline V gives CDR1 SGHRS, CDR2 YFSETQ. V trimming: 3 bases; J trimming: 1 base; junction bases outside the gene matches: 7. CDR3 in amino acids: CASSSPPGQGTDTQYF. For the CDR3, the DNA is TGCGCCAGCAGCTCGCCCCCGGGACAGGGCACAGATACGCAGTATTTT.

On this clone: Distinct nucleotide sequences in the sample also encode this CDR3. The V and J genes are TRBV4-1 and TRBJ1-5; 7 bases match TRBD1. Germline CDR1 reads MGHRA; CDR2 reads YSYEKL. V was pared by 2 bases and J by 3 bases, with 7 bases of the junction left unmatched. This CDR3 contains 16 residues. The CDR3 sequence: CASSQYLGQLNQPQHF. The CDR3 region has the DNA TGCGCCAGCAGCCAATACCTGGGACAGCTCAATCAGCCCCAGCATTTT.

V and J are TRBV9 and TRBJ2-7; maybe TRBD2 (5 bases). CDR1 is SGDLS, CDR2 YYNGEE, per germline. V dropped 4 bases and J dropped 5 bases, with 13 bases sitting between them. The CDR3 is 13 amino acids. Here the CDR3 DNA reads TGTGCCAGCAGCCCTCGGGGAAGAAACGAGCAGTACTTC. It encodes CASSPRGRNEQYF.

The chain combines TRBV28 with TRBJ1-4; a weak D match, TRBD1 (6 bases). V lost 6 bases and J lost 7, with 18 bases in between. Germline loops: CDR1 MDHEN, CDR2 SYDVKM. This CDR3 has 15 amino acids. The CDR3: CASSPGRGVIEKLFF. CDR3 DNA sequence: TGTGCCAGCAGCCCGGGCAGGGGAGTCATTGAAAAACTGTTTTTT.

About this clone itself: Other DNA variants within this sample encode the same CDR3. CDR3: CASSLAAGVYEQYF. In DNA, the CDR3 is TGCGCCAGCAGCTTGGCGGCAGGTGTCTACGAGCAGTACTTC. V and J are TRBV5-1 and TRBJ2-7, with unresolved D. Trimming removed 0 bases at V and 3 bases at J, with 10 bases between. Germline CDR1 reads SGHRS; CDR2 reads YFSETQ. The CDR3 runs 14 residues.